This is a list of T cell receptor beta chains from one sample in a study of cytomegalovirus exposure and HLA in healthy donors. This table comes from immunoSEQ multiplex PCR, and its TCRdb copy is limited to in-frame clones, with some not included. The table records 100,000 to 120,000 clones, approximately 86% of them present only once. The specimen sequenced was PBMCs. These receptors were collected from a man aged 40-49 years in good health and CMV-seronegative. Each CDR3 is given with its conserved first and last residue. The order of the fields is J gene, clone size, D gene, V gene, CDR3 protein, CDR3 DNA. D genes are given only for firm matches. The size entry is marked missing in some rows and otherwise reads once, few, many or a size class.

>TRBJ1-1|NA|NA|TRBV5-6
CASSLRGLNTEAFF
TGTGCCAGCAGCTTACGAGGGCTTAACACTGAAGCTTTCTTT
>TRBJ1-6|NA|TRBD1|TRBV2
CASSESDRVNFNSPLHF
TGTGCCAGCAGTGAAAGTGACAGGGTAAACTTCAATTCACCCCTCCACTTT
>TRBJ1-4|NA|TRBD1|TRBV2
CASRDPGQPNEKLFF
TGTGCCAGCAGAGACCCGGGACAGCCTAATGAAAAACTGTTTTTT
>TRBJ1-6|NA|NA|TRBV7-2
CASSLRGGRDSPLHF
TGTGCCAGCAGCTTAAGGGGGGGCCGAGATTCACCCCTCCACTTT
>TRBJ1-6|NA|NA|TRBV5-4
CASSLTVLGVTYNSPLHF
TGTGCCAGCAGCTTGACAGTGTTAGGTGTGACCTATAATTCACCCCTCCACTTT
>TRBJ1-3|NA|NA|TRBV25-1
CASSYPSLGNTIYF
TGTGCCAGCAGTTATCCTAGTCTGGGAAACACCATATATTTT
>TRBJ1-4|NA|NA|TRBV5-4
CASSSRLDRNEKLFF
TGTGCCAGCAGCTCCAGACTGGACAGAAATGAAAAACTGTTTTTT
>TRBJ1-2|NA|TRBD1|TRBV15
CATNPGQGPYGYTF
TGTGCCACCAACCCGGGACAGGGGCCTTATGGCTACACCTTC
>TRBJ1-2|NA|NA|TRBV29-1
CSVAGTRESGYTF
TGCAGCGTTGCCGGGACACGAGAGAGTGGCTACACCTTC
>TRBJ2-5|NA|TRBD2|TRBV5-1
CASSPGGTQETQYF
TGCGCCAGCAGTCCGGGAGGGACCCAAGAGACCCAGTACTTC
>TRBJ2-5|NA|NA|TRBV6-1
CASSERGAWGTQYF
TGTGCCAGCAGTGAACGGGGAGCCTGGGGTACCCAGTACTTC
>TRBJ2-3|NA|NA|TRBV29-1
CSVKAGWSADTQYF
TGCAGCGTCAAGGCCGGGTGGAGTGCAGATACGCAGTATTTT
>TRBJ2-3|few|NA|TRBV2
CASSDPGRTDTQYF
TGTGCCAGCAGTGATCCTGGTCGGACAGATACGCAGTATTTT
>TRBJ1-1|NA|NA|TRBV6-5
CASSYEFPGDTEAFF
TGTGCCAGCAGTTACGAATTCCCGGGAGACACTGAAGCTTTCTTT
>TRBJ1-5|NA|TRBD1|TRBV7-2
CASSQTGAGNQPQHF
TGTGCCAGCAGCCAGACAGGGGCCGGCAATCAGCCCCAGCATTTT
>TRBJ1-4|NA|TRBD1|TRBV9
CASSNRDRDGKLFF
TGTGCCAGCAGCAACCGGGACAGGGATGGAAAACTGTTTTTT
>TRBJ2-3|once|TRBD2|TRBV11-2
CASSSQLAGQDTQYF
TGTGCCAGCAGCTCCCAACTAGCGGGGCAGGATACGCAGTATTTT
>TRBJ1-1|NA|NA|TRBV29-1
CSVVLQINTEAFF
TGCAGCGTTGTCTTGCAGATCAACACTGAAGCTTTCTTT
>TRBJ1-5|NA|TRBD1|TRBV19
CASQDRGRSGNQPQHF
TGTGCCAGCCAAGACAGGGGGCGATCCGGAAATCAGCCCCAGCATTTT
>TRBJ1-1|NA|TRBD1|TRBV7-9
CASSFEQGADTEAFF
TGTGCCAGCAGCTTCGAACAGGGGGCTGACACTGAAGCTTTCTTT
>TRBJ2-5|NA|TRBD2|TRBV6-1
CASSEQRGSQETQYF
TGTGCCAGCAGTGAGCAGCGGGGTAGCCAAGAGACCCAGTACTTC
>TRBJ1-6|NA|NA|TRBV7-2
CASSLDRVGNSPLHF
TGTGCCAGCAGCTTAGACAGGGTAGGGAATTCACCCCTCCACTTT
>TRBJ1-6|NA|TRBD1|TRBV6-5
CASSYSRDRNSPLHF
TGTGCCAGCAGTTACTCGCGGGACAGAAATTCACCCCTCCACTTT
>TRBJ2-2|NA|NA|TRBV7-2
CASSLDWGGGAGELFF
TGTGCCAGCAGCTTAGACTGGGGGGGCGGGGCCGGGGAGCTGTTTTTT
>TRBJ1-1|once|NA|TRBV15
CATSREGGTEAFF
TGTGCCACCAGCAGAGAAGGCGGCACTGAAGCTTTCTTT
>TRBJ2-7|once|NA|TRBV7-2
CASSPRTASYEQYF
TGTGCCAGCAGTCCCAGGACAGCATCCTACGAGCAGTACTTC
>TRBJ2-5|NA|NA|TRBV11-2
CASSRVGRGRKTQYF
TGTGCCAGCAGCCGAGTTGGCCGGGGTAGGAAGACCCAGTACTTC
>TRBJ1-1|NA|TRBD1|TRBV29-1
CSTSGQGILNTEAFF
TGCAGCACCTCGGGACAGGGGATCCTGAACACTGAAGCTTTCTTT
>TRBJ1-4|NA|NA|TRBV5-1
CASSVTGTSGSEKLFF
TGCGCCAGCAGCGTCACCGGGACTTCAGGCAGTGAAAAACTGTTTTTT
>TRBJ2-3|NA|TRBD2|TRBV5-6
CASSLAVGGAKIDTQYF
TGTGCCAGCAGCTTGGCCGTCGGGGGGGCTAAGATTGATACGCAGTATTTT
>TRBJ2-2|NA|NA|TRBV6-6
CASSYSTGANTGELFF
TGTGCCAGCAGTTACTCGACGGGGGCGAACACCGGGGAGCTGTTTTTT
>TRBJ2-7|NA|NA|TRBV10-3
CAISPRDEQYF
TGTGCCATCAGCCCCAGGGACGAGCAGTACTTC
>TRBJ1-3|NA|NA|TRBV10-3
CAISEGPTGGNTIYF
TGTGCCATCAGTGAAGGGCCCACGGGAGGAAACACCATATATTTT
>TRBJ2-3|NA|TRBD2|TRBV6-1
CASSVGRGGTDTQYF
TGTGCCAGCAGTGTGGGACGGGGGGGCACAGATACGCAGTATTTT
>TRBJ1-6|NA|NA|TRBV5-6
CASSLDKGLPEGPLHF
TGTGCCAGCAGCTTGGATAAGGGGCTCCCGGAGGGACCCCTCCACTTT
>TRBJ1-4|NA|NA|TRBV5-1
CASSLEPGTTNEKLFF
TGCGCCAGCAGCCTAGAACCCGGGACAACGAATGAAAAACTGTTTTTT
>TRBJ2-7|NA|NA|TRBV6-6
CASRAGASYEQYF
TGTGCCAGCCGGGCGGGGGCCTCCTACGAGCAGTACTTC
>TRBJ2-2|NA|TRBD1|TRBV27
CASSLSIGTVSTGELFF
TGTGCCAGCAGTTTATCGATTGGGACAGTATCCACCGGGGAGCTGTTTTTT
>TRBJ2-7|NA|NA|TRBV5-1
CASSSDWYEQYF
TGCGCCAGCAGCTCGGACTGGTACGAGCAGTACTTC
>TRBJ1-4|NA|NA|TRBV18
CASSPGQNEKLFF
TGTGCCAGCTCACCCGGACAGAATGAAAAACTGTTTTTT
>TRBJ2-3|few|NA|TRBV28
CASRSGILADTQYF
TGTGCCAGCCGCTCAGGGATCCTGGCAGATACGCAGTATTTT
>TRBJ1-5|NA|TRBD1|TRBV5-1
CASSLEGAADQPQHF
TGCGCCAGCAGCTTGGAGGGGGCTGCAGATCAGCCCCAGCATTTT
>TRBJ1-2|once|TRBD1|TRBV30
CAWSDLTGPQNYGYTF
TGTGCCTGGAGTGATTTGACAGGGCCCCAAAACTATGGCTACACCTTC
>TRBJ1-1|NA|NA|TRBV7-8
CASSLDRVEAFF
TGTGCCAGCAGCTTAGACAGAGTAGAAGCTTTCTTT
>TRBJ2-5|once|TRBD2|TRBV25-1
CASSALAGMETQYF
TGTGCCAGCAGTGCCCTAGCGGGGATGGAGACCCAGTACTTC
>TRBJ1-2|NA|NA|TRBV5-1
CASSPGMGAYGYTF
TGCGCCAGCAGCCCGGGTATGGGGGCGTATGGCTACACCTTC